Sequencing of this TCR beta chain was carried out in a study of blood T cell repertoires in COVID-19. Looked up from germline, CDR1 is SGHRS and CDR2 is YFSETQ. Trimming cost V 7 bases and J 5 bases, with 14 bases left between them. CDR3 length: 13 residues. Clones were read by immunoSEQ multiplex PCR, and TCRdb kept only the in-frame ones, dropping some. The table has around 300,000 clones, approximately 85% seen once. The chain employs TRBV5-1 and TRBJ2-3; tentatively, D is TRBD2 (7 bases). This TCR was sampled from a woman in her 70s with acute or convalescent COVID-19. The source material was peripheral blood. The CDR3 sequence is CASGRGGQDTQYF. For the CDR3, the DNA is TGCGCCAGCGGGAGGGGGGGACAAGATACGCAGTATTTT.